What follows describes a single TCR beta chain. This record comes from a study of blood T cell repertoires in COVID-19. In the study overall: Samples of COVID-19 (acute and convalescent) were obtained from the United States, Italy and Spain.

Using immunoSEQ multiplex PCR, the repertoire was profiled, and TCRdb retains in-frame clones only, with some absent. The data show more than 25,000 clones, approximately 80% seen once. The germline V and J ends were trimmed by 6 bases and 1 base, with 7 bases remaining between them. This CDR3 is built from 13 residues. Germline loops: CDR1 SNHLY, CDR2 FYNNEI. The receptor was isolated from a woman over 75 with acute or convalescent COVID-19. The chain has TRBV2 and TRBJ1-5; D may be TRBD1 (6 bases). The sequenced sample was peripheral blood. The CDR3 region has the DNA TGTGCCAGCAGGGGGACAAGCAATCAGCCCCAGCATTTT. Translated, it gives CASRGTSNQPQHF. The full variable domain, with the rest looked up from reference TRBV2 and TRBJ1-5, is EPEVTQTPSHQVTQMGQEVILRCVPISNHLYFYWYRQILGQKVEFLVSFYNNEISEKSEIFDDQFSVERPDGSNFTLKIRSTKLEDSAMYFCASRGTSNQPQHFGDGTRLSIL.